This TCR beta chain was captured in a study of control samples from healthy donors and cancer patients. This CDR3 region has 16 residues. Deletions cut 2 bases from V and 1 base from J, with 14 bases between. CDR1 and CDR2 from the germline V gene are SGHVS and FNYEAQ. Here immunoSEQ multiplex PCR was the method, and the copy in TCRdb shows in-frame clones only, minus some. The sample comprises some 77,000 clones, approximately 91% of which are singletons, and less than 9% rests with the top ten. The clonotype was recovered from a woman aged 55-69 years in good health. J is TRBJ1-2 and V is TRBV7-6, with D possibly matching TRBD1 (5 bases). The sequencing sample was made of blood. The CDR3 protein is CASSLRPSGINYGYTF. Here the CDR3 DNA reads TGTGCCAGCAGCTTAAGGCCCTCAGGGATTAACTATGGCTACACCTTC.